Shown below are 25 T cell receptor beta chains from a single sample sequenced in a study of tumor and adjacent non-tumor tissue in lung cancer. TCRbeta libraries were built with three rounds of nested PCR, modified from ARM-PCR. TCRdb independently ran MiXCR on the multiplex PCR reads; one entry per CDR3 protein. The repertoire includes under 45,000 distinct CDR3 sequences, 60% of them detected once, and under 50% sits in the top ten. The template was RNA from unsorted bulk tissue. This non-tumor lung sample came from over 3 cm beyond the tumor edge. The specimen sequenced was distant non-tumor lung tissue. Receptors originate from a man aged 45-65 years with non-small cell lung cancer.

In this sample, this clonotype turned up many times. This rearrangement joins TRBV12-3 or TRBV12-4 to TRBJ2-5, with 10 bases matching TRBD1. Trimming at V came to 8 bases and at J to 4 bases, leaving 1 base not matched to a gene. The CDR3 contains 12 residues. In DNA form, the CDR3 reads TGTGCCAGCGGACAGGGGGGAGAGACCCAGTACTTC. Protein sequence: CASGQGGETQYF.

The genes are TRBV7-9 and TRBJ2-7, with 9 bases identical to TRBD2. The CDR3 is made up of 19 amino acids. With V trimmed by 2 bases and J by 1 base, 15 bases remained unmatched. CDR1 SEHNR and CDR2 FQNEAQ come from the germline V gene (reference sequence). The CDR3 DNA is TGTGCCAGCAGCTTACGGACAGGCGGGAGGGCCGGCCCTTCCTACGAGCAGTACTTC. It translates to CASSLRTGGRAGPSYEQYF.

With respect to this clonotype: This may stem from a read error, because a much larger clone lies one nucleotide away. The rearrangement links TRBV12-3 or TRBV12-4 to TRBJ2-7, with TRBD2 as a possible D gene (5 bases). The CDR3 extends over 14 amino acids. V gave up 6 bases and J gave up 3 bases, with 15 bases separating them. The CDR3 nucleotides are TGTGCCAGCAGATGGACTGGCGGACTCTACGAGCAGTACTTC. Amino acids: CASRWTGGLYEQYF.

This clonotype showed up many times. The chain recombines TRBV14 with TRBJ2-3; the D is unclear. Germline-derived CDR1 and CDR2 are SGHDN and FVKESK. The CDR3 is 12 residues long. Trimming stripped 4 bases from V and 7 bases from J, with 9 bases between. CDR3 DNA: TGTGCCAGCAGCCGAGCAGGTTATACGCAGTATTTT. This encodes CASSRAGYTQYF.

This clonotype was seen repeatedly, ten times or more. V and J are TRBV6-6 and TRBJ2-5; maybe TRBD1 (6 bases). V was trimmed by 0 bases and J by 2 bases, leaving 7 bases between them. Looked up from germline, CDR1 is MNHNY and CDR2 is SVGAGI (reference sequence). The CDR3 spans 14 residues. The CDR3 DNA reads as TGTGCCAGCAGTTACTCGGGACAACAAGAGACCCAGTACTTC. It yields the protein CASSYSGQQETQYF.

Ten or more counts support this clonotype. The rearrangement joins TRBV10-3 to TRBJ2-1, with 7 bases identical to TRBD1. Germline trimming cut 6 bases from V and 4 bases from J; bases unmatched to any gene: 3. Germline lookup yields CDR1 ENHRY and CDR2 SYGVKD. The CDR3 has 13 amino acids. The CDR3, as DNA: TGTGCCATCAGGGGGACAGCGTACAATGAGCAGTTCTTC. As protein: CAIRGTAYNEQFF.

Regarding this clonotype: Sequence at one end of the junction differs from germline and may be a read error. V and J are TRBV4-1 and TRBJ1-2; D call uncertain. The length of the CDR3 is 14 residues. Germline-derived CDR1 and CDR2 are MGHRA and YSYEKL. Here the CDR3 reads CSSSQVSPYYGYTF. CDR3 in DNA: TGCTCCAGCAGCCAAGTTTCACCATACTACGGCTACACCTTC.

This CDR3 reads CASSSDGTASVSPLHF. The CDR3 DNA is TGCGCCAGCAGCTCCGACGGGACTGCATCAGTATCACCCCTCCACTTT. This chain joins TRBV5-1 and TRBJ1-6; a possible D gene is TRBD1 (5 bases). The CDR3 sequence is 16 residues long. CDR1 is SGHRS and CDR2 is YFSETQ in the germline V gene. Trimming removed 3 bases at V and 10 bases at J, with 20 bases between.

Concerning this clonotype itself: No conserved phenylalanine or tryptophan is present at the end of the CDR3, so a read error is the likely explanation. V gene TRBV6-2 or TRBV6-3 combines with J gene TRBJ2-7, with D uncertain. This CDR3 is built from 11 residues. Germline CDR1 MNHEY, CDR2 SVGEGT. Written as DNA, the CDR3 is TGTGCTAGCAGTTACTCCTACGGGCAGTACTCC. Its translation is CASSYSYGQYS.

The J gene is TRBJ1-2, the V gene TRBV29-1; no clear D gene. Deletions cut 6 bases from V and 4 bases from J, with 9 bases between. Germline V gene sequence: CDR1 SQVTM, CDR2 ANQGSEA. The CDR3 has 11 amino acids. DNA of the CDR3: TGCAGCGTCTACAGCATCTATGGCTACACCTTC. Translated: CSVYSIYGYTF.

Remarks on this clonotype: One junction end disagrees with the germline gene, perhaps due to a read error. CDR3 sequence (DNA): TGTGCCGGCAGTTTGGGCAGGGGGCCAGAGACCCAGTACTTC. This gives the protein CAGSLGRGPETQYF. This chain uses TRBV6-6 with TRBJ2-5; 8 bases are shared with TRBD1. From germline, CDR1 is MNHNY and CDR2 SVGAGI (reference sequence). This CDR3 is built from 14 residues.

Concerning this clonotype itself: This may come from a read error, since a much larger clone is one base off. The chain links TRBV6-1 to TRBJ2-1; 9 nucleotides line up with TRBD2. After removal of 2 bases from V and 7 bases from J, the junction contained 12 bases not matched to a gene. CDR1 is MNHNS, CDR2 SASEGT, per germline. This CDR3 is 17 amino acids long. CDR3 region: CASSEWGTSSLLNEQFF. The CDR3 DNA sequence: TGTGCCAGCAGTGAATGGGGGACTAGCTCTCTATTGAATGAGCAGTTCTTC.

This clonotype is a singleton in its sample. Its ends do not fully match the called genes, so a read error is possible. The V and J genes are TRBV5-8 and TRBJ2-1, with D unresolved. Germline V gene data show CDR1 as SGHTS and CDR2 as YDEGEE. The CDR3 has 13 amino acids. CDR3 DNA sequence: TGTGCCGGCAGCTTGGCCGCTGGCTATGAGCAGTTCTTC. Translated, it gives CAGSLAAGYEQFF. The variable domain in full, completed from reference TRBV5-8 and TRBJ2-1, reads EAGVTQSPTHLIKTRGQQATLRCSPISGHTSVYWYQQALGLGLQFLLWYDEGEERNRGNFPPRFSGRQFPNYSSELNVNALELEDSALYLCAGSLAAGYEQFFGPGTRLTVL.

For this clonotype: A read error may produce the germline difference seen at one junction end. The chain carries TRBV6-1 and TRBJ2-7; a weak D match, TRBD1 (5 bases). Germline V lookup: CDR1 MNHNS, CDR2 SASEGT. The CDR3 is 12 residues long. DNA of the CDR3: TGTGCCAGCAGTGAAAAGGGGTACGCGCAGTACTTC. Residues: CASSEKGYAQYF.

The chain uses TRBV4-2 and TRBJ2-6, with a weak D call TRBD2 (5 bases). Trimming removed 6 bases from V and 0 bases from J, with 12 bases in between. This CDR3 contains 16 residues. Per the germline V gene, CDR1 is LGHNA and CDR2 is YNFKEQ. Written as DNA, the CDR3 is TGTGCCAGCAGTCAAATGGGGAGCTCTGGGGCCAACGTCCTGACTTTC. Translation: CASSQMGSSGANVLTF.

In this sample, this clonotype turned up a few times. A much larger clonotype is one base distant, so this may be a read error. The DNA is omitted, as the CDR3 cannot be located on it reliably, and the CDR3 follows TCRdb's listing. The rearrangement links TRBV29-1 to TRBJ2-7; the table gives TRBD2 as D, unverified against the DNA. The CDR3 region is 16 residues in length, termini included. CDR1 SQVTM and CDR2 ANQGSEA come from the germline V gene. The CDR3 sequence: CSVEDVGSGSSYERYF.

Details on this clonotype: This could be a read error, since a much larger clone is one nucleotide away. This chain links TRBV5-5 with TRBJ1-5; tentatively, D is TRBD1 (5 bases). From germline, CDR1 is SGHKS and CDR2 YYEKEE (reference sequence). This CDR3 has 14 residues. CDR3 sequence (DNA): TGTGTCAGCAGCTTGGATACGGGGGATCAGCCCCAGCATTTT. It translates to CVSSLDTGDQPQHF.

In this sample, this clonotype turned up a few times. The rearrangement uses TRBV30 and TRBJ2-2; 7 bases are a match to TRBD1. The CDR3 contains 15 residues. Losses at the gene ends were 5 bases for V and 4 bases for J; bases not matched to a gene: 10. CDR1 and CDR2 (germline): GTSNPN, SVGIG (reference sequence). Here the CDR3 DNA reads TGTGCCTGGGGGAGACAGGGAGTGGCCACCGGGGAGCTGTTTTTT. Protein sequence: CAWGRQGVATGELFF.

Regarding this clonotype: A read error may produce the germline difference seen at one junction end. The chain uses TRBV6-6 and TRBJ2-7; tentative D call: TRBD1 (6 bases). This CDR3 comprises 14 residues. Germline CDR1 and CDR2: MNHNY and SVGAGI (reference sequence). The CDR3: CASALDSQTYEQYF. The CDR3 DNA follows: TGTGCCAGTGCGTTGGACAGCCAAACCTATGAGCAGTACTTC.

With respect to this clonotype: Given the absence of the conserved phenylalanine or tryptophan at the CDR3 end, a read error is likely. CDR3 bases: TGTGCCAGCACCAGGGGGGACAGGGGTGGCTACACCTCC. This translates into CASTRGDRGGYTS. V and J are TRBV6-6 and TRBJ1-2; TRBD1 matches 10 bases. The CDR3 is 13 residues long. V shed 7 bases and J 7 bases; nucleotides not matched to a gene: 6. Germline CDR1 and CDR2: MNHNY and SVGAGI (reference sequence).

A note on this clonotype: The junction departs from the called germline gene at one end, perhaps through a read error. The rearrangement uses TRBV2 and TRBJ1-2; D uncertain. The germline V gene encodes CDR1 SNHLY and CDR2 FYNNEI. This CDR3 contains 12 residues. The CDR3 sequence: CASSAPNYGYIF. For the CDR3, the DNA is TGTGCCAGCAGTGCCCCTAACTATGGCTACATCTTC.

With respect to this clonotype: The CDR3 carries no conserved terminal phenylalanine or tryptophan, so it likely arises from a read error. This chain's CDR3 is CASNLGLAGYNEQFL. CDR3 sequence (DNA): TGTGCCAGCAATTTGGGACTAGCGGGATACAATGAGCAGTTCTTA. The chain combines TRBV7-9 with TRBJ2-1; 13 bases map to TRBD2. J lost 4 bases, V lost 7 bases, and 4 bases had no gene match. The CDR3 has 15 amino acids. Germline CDR1 SEHNR, CDR2 FQNEAQ (reference sequence).

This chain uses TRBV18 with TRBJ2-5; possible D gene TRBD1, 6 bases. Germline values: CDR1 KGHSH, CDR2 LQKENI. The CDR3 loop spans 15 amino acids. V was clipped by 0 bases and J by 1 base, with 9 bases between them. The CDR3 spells CASSPPGQSQETQYF. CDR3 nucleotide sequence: TGTGCCAGCTCACCACCCGGACAGTCCCAAGAGACCCAGTACTTC.

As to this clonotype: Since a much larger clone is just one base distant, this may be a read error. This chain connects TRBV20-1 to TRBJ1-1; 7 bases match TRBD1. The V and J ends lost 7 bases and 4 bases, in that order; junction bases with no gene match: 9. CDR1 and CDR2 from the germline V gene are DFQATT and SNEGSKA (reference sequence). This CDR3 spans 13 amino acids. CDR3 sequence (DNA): TGCAGTGATCCCAATCAGGGGGGCACTGAAGCTTTCTTT. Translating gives CSDPNQGGTEAFF.

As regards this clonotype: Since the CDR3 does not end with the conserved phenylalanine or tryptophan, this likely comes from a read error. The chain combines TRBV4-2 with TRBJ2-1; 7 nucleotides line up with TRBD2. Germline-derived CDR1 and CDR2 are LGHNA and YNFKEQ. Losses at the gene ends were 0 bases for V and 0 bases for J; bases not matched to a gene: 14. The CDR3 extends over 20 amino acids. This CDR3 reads CASSQEGSLETSISYNEQFL. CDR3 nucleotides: TGTGCCAGCAGCCAAGAGGGGTCGTTGGAGACTAGCATCTCCTACAATGAGCAGTTCCTC.